This TCR beta chain emerged from a study of cytomegalovirus exposure and HLA in healthy donors. Worth noting for this clone: Antigen specificity is unknown.

It was the approximately 120-subject validation cohort, separate from the roughly 700-subject first cohort, to which the donors belonged. Data came from immunoSEQ multiplex PCR; TCRdb stores just in-frame clones and leaves some out. The table has 280,000 or so clones, approximately 87% seen once. The CDR3 has 14 residues. Points from the study as a whole: That first-cohort TCR clusters tended to co-occur in the roughly 130 validation repertoires was found in a later analysis. Confirmation was obtained in vitro that a few CMV-associated chains are specific for CMV antigens. The study put 150 to 200 TCR beta chains on its list as cytomegalovirus-associated.

This receptor was taken from a young woman in good health and CMV-seronegative. The sample comprised PBMCs. The V and J genes are TRBV12-1 and TRBJ2-7; the D segment call TRBD2 is taken from the table without a DNA check. TRBV12-1 is given as a pseudogene. In nucleotides, the CDR3 is TGTGCCAGCAGGTTACCCCCCGGGAGCGACGAGCAGTACTTC. Its translation: CASRLPPGSDEQYF.